The text below deals with one T cell receptor (beta chain). The antigen remains undetermined. This sample was included in a study of CD8+ T cells in alopecia areata. The treatment is: oral pan-JAK inhibitor, 5-10 mg twice daily. Germline V lookup: CDR1 SQVTM, CDR2 ANQGSEA. This CDR3 spans 12 amino acids. V shed 6 bases, J shed 8 bases, and the junction held 6 bases outside the gene matches. Study-wide points: A large proportion of expanded lesional clones were detected persisting in scalp and blood during tofacitinib.

cDNA prepared by RNA extraction and subsequent reverse transcription served as the template for sequencing. Method: immunoSEQ multiplex PCR; TCRdb's copy keeps in-frame clones and lacks some. This table has 150,000 to 200,000 clones, approximately 52% appearing once. This clonotype was obtained from a human donor with alopecia areata. The V call is TRBV29-1, the J call TRBJ1-2; 10 bases fit TRBD1. Sequenced material: CD4+ T cells sorted from blood, taken at approximately week 60, from a patient treated with tofacitinib. The DNA of the CDR3 is TGCAGCGTAGACGGACAGGGGGGCGGCTACACCTTC. Its protein is CSVDGQGGGYTF. The full variable domain, rest sourced from reference TRBV29-1 and TRBJ1-2, is SAVISQKPSRDICQRGTSLTIQCQVDSQVTMMFWYRQQPGQSLTLIATANQGSEATYESGFVIDKFPISRPNLTFSTLTVSNMSPEDSSIYLCSVDGQGGGYTFGSGTRLTVV.